This T cell receptor beta chain was sequenced for a study of technical replicates of blood from a handful of donors. TCRdb's copy holds only in-frame clones and misses some; the assay was immunoSEQ multiplex PCR. Of around 80,000 clones listed, more than 90% are singletons. This TCR was sampled from a human donor in good health. Sample: T cells isolated from PBMCs.

CDR3 nucleotide sequence: TGCGCCAGCAGCCAAACCAGCAGGGACCAAGAGACCCAGTACTTC. Protein sequence: CASSQTSRDQETQYF. The V and J genes are TRBV4-1 and TRBJ2-5; D perhaps matches TRBD1 (5 bases). This CDR3 is 15 amino acids long. CDR1 is MGHRA, CDR2 YSYEKL, per germline. Trimming removed 2 bases at V and 0 bases at J, with 10 bases between.